This T cell receptor beta chain was identified in a study of T cell repertoires in cytomegalovirus infection (dated by TCRdb to between 2019 and 2020). In the study overall: Alongside well-studied HLA-B-restricted epitopes, the peptide stimulations were aimed at recently identified HLA-C-restricted CMV epitopes, whose presentation resists viral immunomodulation. Because public TCR beta signatures pointed to carriage of CMV infection together with the matching HLA type, the HLA type of each donor mattered for the analysis. General findings and caveats noted by the study authors: In the ex vivo response, HLA-C-restricted CMV-specific TCR beta clonotypes were dominant, and in two of eight donors the single most frequent clonotype came from this HLA-C-restricted group. In both this cohort and an independent cohort of some 350 donors, the cumulative frequency of public TCR beta family members distinguished carriers of CMV infection plus the relevant HLA type.

The meaning of the sample's treatment or condition label: in vitro stimulation with specific CMV peptide epitopes to enrich CMV-specific T cells. The sequencer was an Illumina HiSeq 1500. TCRdb ran its own pipeline on the public reads, namely fastp trimming at Q25 and MiXCR clone calling, and kept in-frame beta chains. Each CDR3 protein appears once, grouped with its most common genes and DNA. The sample has around 500,000 distinct CDR3 sequences on record, roughly 42% of them singletons. The ten top clones hold 35% to 50% of the sample. Remarks on this clonotype: The antigen this receptor binds is unknown. Base qualities are not provided; no much larger clone lies one nucleotide away.

Looking up the germline V gene yields CDR1 MNHNS and CDR2 SASEGT. From the cysteine up to the phenylalanine, the CDR3 has a length of 19 residues. Only the CDR3 portion is preserved as DNA: 57 bases, with reading frame beginning at the first base. Unmatched junction bases come to 11, with V trimmed by 6 bases and J by 0 bases. The TCR was taken from a human donor in good health (CMV status not recorded). Some clones in this sample may be carry-over from other donors' samples. The rearranged chain carries TRBV6-1 and TRBJ2-1; TRBD2 fits 13 bases in the junction. Sequenced here: cultured PBMCs, sampled from culture after CMV antigen stimulation. Here the CDR3 is given as CASSRLAGGLTSSYNEQFF. In nucleotides, the sequence is TGTGCCAGCAGCAGACTAGCGGGGGGCCTTACGAGCTCCTACAATGAGCAGTTCTTC.